Here is one TCR beta chain with its context. Antigen unknown. The table came from immunoSEQ multiplex PCR; TCRdb's copy has only in-frame clones and leaves some out. The sample yields 30,000 or so clones, 90% to 95% seen once. The data originate from a study of circulating and synovial CD4+ cells in juvenile arthritis. Points from the study as a whole: Measured synovium overlap likely understates the true shared repertoire.

V lost 3 bases and J lost 5, with 15 bases in between. Germline V gene sequence: CDR1 SGHTA, CDR2 FQGNSA. This CDR3 is 15 amino acids long. This chain uses TRBV7-2 with TRBJ2-3, with D possibly being TRBD2 (6 bases). The sequence came from a human donor with juvenile idiopathic arthritis. The sequencing input was CD4+ T cells from blood. In nucleotides, the CDR3 is TGTGCCAGCAGCTTGCGGGGAGCCGGGGGAGATACGCAGTATTTT. Its translation: CASSLRGAGGDTQYF.